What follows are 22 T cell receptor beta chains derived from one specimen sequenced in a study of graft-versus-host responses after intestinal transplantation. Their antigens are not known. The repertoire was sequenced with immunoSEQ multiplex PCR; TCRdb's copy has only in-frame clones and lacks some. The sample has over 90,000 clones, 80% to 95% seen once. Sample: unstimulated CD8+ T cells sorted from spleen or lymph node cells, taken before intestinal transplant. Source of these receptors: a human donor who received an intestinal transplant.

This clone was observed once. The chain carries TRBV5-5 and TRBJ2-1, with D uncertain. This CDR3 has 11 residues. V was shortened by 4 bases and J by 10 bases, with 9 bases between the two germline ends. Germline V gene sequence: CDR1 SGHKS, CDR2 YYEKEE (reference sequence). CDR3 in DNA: TGTGCCAGCAGCGTTGGCCCAGAGCAGTTCTTC. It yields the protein CASSVGPEQFF.

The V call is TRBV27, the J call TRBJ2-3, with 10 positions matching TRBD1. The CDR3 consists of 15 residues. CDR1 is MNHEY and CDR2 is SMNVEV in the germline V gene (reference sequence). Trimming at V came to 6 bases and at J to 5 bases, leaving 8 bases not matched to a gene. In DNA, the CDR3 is TGTGCCAGCAGGGAAGACAGGGGGCGCCAAGATACGCAGTATTTT. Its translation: CASREDRGRQDTQYF.

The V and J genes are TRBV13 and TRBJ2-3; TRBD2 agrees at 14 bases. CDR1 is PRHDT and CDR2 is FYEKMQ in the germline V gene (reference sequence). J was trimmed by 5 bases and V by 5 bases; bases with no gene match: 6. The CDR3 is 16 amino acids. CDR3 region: CASSTRLAGGKDTQYF. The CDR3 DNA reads TGTGCCAGCAGCACCAGACTAGCGGGGGGGAAAGATACGCAGTATTTT.

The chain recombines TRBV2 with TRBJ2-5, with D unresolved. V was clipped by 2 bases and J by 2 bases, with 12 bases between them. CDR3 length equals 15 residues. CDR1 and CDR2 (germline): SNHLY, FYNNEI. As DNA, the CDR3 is TGTGCCAGCAGTGAAATATTATACGGGCAAGAGACCCAGTACTTC. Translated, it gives CASSEILYGQETQYF. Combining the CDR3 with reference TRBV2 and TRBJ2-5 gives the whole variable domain EPEVTQTPSHQVTQMGQEVILRCVPISNHLYFYWYRQILGQKVEFLVSFYNNEISEKSEIFDDQFSVERPDGSNFTLKIRSTKLEDSAMYFCASSEILYGQETQYFGPGTRLLVL.

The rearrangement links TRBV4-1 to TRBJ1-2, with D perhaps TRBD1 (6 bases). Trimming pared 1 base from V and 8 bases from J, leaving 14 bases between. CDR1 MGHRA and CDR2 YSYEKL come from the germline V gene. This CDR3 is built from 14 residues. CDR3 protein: CASSQVPGAQGYTF. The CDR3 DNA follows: TGCGCCAGCAGCCAAGTTCCGGGGGCGCAGGGCTACACCTTC.

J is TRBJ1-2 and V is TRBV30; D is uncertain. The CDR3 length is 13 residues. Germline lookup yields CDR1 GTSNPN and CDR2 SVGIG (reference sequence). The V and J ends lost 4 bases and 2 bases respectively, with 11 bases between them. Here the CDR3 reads CAWIASTNYGYTF. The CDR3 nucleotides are TGTGCCTGGATCGCTTCAACCAACTATGGCTACACCTTC. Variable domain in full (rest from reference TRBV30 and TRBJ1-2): SQTIHQWPATLVQPVGSPLSLECTVEGTSNPNLYWYRQAAGRGLQLLFYSVGIGQISSEVPQNLSASRPQDRQFILSSKKLLLSDSGFYLCAWIASTNYGYTFGSGTRLTVV.

The CDR3 DNA reads TGTGCCAGCAGCCGCGGGGGGGGCCGGGTAGAGACCCAGTACTTC. Translation: CASSRGGGRVETQYF. The genes are TRBV7-6 and TRBJ2-5; 9 bases line up with TRBD2. Germline assignment: CDR1 SGHVS and CDR2 FNYEAQ. The ends lost 5 bases at V and 4 bases at J; junction bases unmatched: 8. The CDR3 extends over 15 amino acids.

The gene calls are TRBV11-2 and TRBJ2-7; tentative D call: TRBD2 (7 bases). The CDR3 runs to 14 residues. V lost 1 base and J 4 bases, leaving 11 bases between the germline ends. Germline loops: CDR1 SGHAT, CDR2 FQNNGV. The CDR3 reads CASSLGRGGYEQYF. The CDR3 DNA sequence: TGTGCCAGCAGCTTAGGGAGGGGGGGTTACGAGCAGTACTTC.

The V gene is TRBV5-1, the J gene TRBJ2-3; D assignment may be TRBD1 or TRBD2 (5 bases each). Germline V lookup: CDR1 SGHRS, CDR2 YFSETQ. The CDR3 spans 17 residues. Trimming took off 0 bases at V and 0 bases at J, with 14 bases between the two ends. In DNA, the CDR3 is TGCGCCAGCAGCTTGGGAGAGGGGATTTCTAGCACAGATACGCAGTATTTT. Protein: CASSLGEGISSTDTQYF.

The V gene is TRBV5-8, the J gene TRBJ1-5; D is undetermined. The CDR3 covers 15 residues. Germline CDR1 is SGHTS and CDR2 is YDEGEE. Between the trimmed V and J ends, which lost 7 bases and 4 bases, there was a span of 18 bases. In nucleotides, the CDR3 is TGTGCCAGCTCCCTTCTTGGGTTAGTGAATCAGCCCCAGCATTTT. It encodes CASSLLGLVNQPQHF.

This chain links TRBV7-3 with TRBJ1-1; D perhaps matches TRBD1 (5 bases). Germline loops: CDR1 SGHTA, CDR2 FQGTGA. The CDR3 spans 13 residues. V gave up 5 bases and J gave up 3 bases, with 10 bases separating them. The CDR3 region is CASSPGGDTEAFF. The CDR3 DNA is TGTGCCAGCAGCCCCGGAGGGGACACTGAAGCTTTCTTT.

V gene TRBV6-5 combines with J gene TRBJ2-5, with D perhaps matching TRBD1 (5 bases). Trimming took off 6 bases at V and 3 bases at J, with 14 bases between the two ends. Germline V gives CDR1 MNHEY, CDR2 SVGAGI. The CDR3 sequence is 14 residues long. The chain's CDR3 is CASSRQTSKETQYF. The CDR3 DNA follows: TGTGCCAGCAGCAGACAGACCTCAAAAGAGACCCAGTACTTC.

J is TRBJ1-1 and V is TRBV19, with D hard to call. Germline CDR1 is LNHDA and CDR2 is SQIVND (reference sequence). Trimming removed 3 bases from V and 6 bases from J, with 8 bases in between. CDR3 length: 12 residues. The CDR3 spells CASSIWGAEAFF. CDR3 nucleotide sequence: TGTGCCAGTAGTATTTGGGGAGCTGAAGCTTTCTTT.

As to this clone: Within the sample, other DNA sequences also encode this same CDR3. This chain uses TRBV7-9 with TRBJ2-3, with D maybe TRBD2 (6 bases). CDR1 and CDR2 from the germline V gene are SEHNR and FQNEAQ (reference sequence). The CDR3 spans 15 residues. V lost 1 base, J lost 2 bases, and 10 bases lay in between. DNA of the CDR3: TGTGCCAGCAGCTTAGTTGGCGGGGCCACAGATACGCAGTATTTT. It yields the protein CASSLVGGATDTQYF. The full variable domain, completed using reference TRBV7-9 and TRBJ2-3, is DTGVSQNPRHKITKRGQNVTFRCDPISEHNRLYWYRQTLGQGPEFLTYFQNEAQLEKSRLLSDRFSAERPKGSFSTLEIQRTEQGDSAMYLCASSLVGGATDTQYFGPGTRLTVL.

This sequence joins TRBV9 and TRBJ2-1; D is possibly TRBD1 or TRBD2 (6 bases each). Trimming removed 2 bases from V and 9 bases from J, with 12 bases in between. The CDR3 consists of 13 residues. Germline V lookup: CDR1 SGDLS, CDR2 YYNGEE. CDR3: CASSVYGGGEQFF. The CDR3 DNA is TGTGCCAGCAGCGTGTACGGGGGCGGTGAGCAGTTCTTC.

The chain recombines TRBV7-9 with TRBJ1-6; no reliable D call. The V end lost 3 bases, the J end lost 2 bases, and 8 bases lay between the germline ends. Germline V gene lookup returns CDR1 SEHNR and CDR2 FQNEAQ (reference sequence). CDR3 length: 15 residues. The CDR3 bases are TGTGCCAGCAGCTTGCGGAACGCCTATAATTCACCCCTCCACTTT. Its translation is CASSLRNAYNSPLHF.

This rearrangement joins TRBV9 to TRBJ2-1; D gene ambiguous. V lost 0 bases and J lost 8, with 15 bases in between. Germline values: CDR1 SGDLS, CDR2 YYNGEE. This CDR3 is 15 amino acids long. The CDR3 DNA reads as TGTGCCAGCAGCGTAGTCGGTAGTTGGGGTGATGAGCAGTTCTTC. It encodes CASSVVGSWGDEQFF.

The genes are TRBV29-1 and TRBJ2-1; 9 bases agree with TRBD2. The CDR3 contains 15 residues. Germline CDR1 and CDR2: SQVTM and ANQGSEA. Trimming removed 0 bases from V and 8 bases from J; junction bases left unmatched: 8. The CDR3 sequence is CSVEEPRLADYEQFF. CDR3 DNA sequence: TGCAGCGTTGAAGAACCCAGACTAGCGGACTATGAGCAGTTCTTC.

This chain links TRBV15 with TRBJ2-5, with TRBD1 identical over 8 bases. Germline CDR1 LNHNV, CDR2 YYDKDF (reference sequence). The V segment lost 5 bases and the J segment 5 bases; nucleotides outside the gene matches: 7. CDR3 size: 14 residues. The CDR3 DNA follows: TGTGCCACCAGCGATGGACAGGGCGAGGAGACCCAGTACTTC. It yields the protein CATSDGQGEETQYF.

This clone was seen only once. The CDR3 protein is CASSEGRGHEKLFF. The CDR3 bases are TGTGCCAGCAGTGAGGGCAGGGGGCATGAAAAACTGTTTTTT. J is TRBJ1-4 and V is TRBV2; 8 bases are a match to TRBD1. The CDR3 runs 14 residues. J lost 6 bases, V lost 3 bases, and 3 bases had no gene match. Germline V lookup: CDR1 SNHLY, CDR2 FYNNEI.

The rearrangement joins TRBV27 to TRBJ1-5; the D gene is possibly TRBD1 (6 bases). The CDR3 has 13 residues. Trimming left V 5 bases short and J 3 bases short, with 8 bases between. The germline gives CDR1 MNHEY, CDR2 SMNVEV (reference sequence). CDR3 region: CASSQGTNQPQHF. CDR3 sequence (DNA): TGTGCCAGCAGTCAGGGGACCAATCAGCCCCAGCATTTT.

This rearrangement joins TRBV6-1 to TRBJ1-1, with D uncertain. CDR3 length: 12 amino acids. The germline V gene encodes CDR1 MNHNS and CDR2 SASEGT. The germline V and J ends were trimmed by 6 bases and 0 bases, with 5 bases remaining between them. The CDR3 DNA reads TGTGCCAGCAGGTTGCTGAACACTGAAGCTTTCTTT. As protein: CASRLLNTEAFF.